Listed below are T cell receptor beta chains from one sample, sequenced in a study of OX40 agonist ivuxolimab in advanced cancers. Method: immunoSEQ multiplex PCR; TCRdb's copy keeps in-frame clones and lacks some. Of tens of thousands of clones listed, around 77% are singletons. The sample here was CD4+ or CD8+ T cells sorted from blood, taken in a trial of the OX40 agonist ivuxolimab. These receptors came from an adult with an advanced solid tumor such as melanoma, head and neck, liver or kidney cancer. Both conserved end residues are trimmed from each CDR3. Fields, in order: V gene, CDR3 protein.

>TRBV4-1
ASSQLTTGFYGYT
>TRBV11-2
ASSFQTSNEQF
>TRBV4-2
ASSQTPGGVRTEAF
>TRBV4-1
ATRQGLSYNSPLH
>TRBV7-9
ASSLGLAGDAETQY
>TRBV28
ASSLGVRANEQY
>TRBV28
ASSFMAYGYT
>TRBV28
ASSRYNEQF
>TRBV18
ASSTSVFWTEEAF
>TRBV30
ASGGADTQY
>TRBV11-3
ASSQRQGSYNEQF
>TRBV7-9
ASTDQGGKNYGYT
>TRBV27
ASSLSRTSGRLSTDTQY
>TRBV28
ASSLSSGELF
>TRBV4-2
ASSQVSGNSNQPQH
>TRBV10-3
AISDRGGGYEQY
>TRBV5-5
ASSPLTGYTEAF
>TRBV28
ASSRDTLWETQY
>TRBV28
ASSPNQPQH
>TRBV21-1
ASSPVGFSLCGQSISGNTIY
>TRBV6-1
ASSVARNTGELF
>TRBV28
ASSSIAGGSYEQY
>TRBV5-1
ASRPGLAELYEQY
>TRBV2
ASRRGMGETQY
>TRBV4-2
ASSQAGAGYYGYT
>TRBV11-1
ASSLRTGNTEAF
>TRBV27
ASSLFGTPNYGYT
>TRBV5-4
ASSGQGAFYEQY
>TRBV6-5
ASSSGGGGGYT
>TRBV6-1
ASSEAGRRLTRADYGYT
>TRBV5-1
ASSKGSGSTDTQY
>TRBV19
ASSILSGIGTDTQY
>TRBV14
ASSPLFGRGNNEQF
>TRBV6-1
ASSEGRGAATEAF
>TRBV7-9
ASSSRRNYYEQY
>TRBV6-5
ASSPGLAGHNEQF
>TRBV18
ASSPSSTDTQY
>TRBV6-1
ASKGQGQTEAF
>TRBV4-1
ASSQEDTGRFSGYT
>TRBV11-1
ASSFPSGSSTDTQY
>TRBV5-4
ASSLPRQGGEQY
>TRBV7-9
ASSSEETQY
>TRBV27
ASSLTGYNSPLH
>TRBV11-2
ASKSGVWAVTDTQY
>TRBV28
ASSSGVQPQH
>TRBV6-1
ASKLDRVNLETQY
>TRBV5-4
ASSLEAELYGYT
>TRBV25-1
ATSREANIQY
>TRBV6-1
ASNSFYEQY
>TRBV18
ASSQLDKNHGYT
>TRBV14
ASSQGTPYTDTQY
>TRBV25-1
ASSESNREGYGYT
>TRBV5-1
ASSLDTSRRTGELF